This entry is about one T cell receptor beta chain. Its antigen is unknown. The data were obtained in a study of cytomegalovirus exposure and HLA in healthy donors. Germline V gives CDR1 MDHEN, CDR2 SYDVKM. The CDR3 is 15 amino acids. The V end was cut by 7 bases, the J end by 5 bases, with 20 bases between. Clones were read by immunoSEQ multiplex PCR, and TCRdb kept only the in-frame ones, dropping some. The table shows about 72,000 clones, with 90% to 95% occurring only once. Overall study findings and caveats: Subsequent analysis showed first-cohort TCR clusters tending to co-occur in around 110 validation repertoires.

This clonotype was obtained from a young woman in good health and CMV-seronegative. V usage is TRBV28 and J usage is TRBJ1-2, with TRBD1 as a possible D gene (6 bases). Specimen: PBMCs. The CDR3 DNA reads TGTGCCAGCACTTCCTTCGGACAGCCTCGGTATGGCTACACCTTC. Protein sequence: CASTSFGQPRYGYTF.